A single sample gave rise to the 26 T cell receptor beta chains below, sequenced in a study of Ad26.COV2.S vaccination and SARS-CoV-2 variants. Using immunoSEQ multiplex PCR, the repertoire was profiled, and TCRdb retains in-frame clones only, with some absent. The sample lists more than 150,000 clones, around nine tenths occurring once. Specimen: peripheral blood, collected after recovery from COVID-19. These receptors all come from a human donor who had recovered from COVID-19.

This clone occurred a few times. The V and J genes are TRBV3-1 (or the pseudogene TRBV3-2) and TRBJ1-6; D not resolved. Trimming left V 5 bases short and J 0 bases short, with 17 bases between. This CDR3 has 18 residues. Per germline, CDR1 LGHDT and CDR2 YNNKEL (reference sequence). CDR3: CASSGRASPRSYNSPLHF. CDR3 bases: TGTGCCAGCAGCGGGAGAGCCAGCCCGCGCTCCTATAATTCACCCCTCCACTTT.

The V gene is TRBV7-3, the J gene TRBJ1-6; D not certain. Germline V gene sequence: CDR1 SGHTA, CDR2 FQGTGA. The germline V and J ends were trimmed by 2 bases and 0 bases, with 5 bases remaining between them. The CDR3 totals 15 residues. In DNA form, the CDR3 reads TGTGCCAGCAGCTTACAGGACTCCTATAATTCACCCCTCCACTTT. The encoded protein is CASSLQDSYNSPLHF.

The chain employs TRBV7-8 and TRBJ2-2; D possibly corresponds to TRBD2 (6 bases). Germline assignment: CDR1 SGHVS and CDR2 FQNEAQ. CDR3 length: 13 residues. V lost 11 bases, J lost 5 bases, and 15 bases lay in between. The CDR3 loop is CALRAGSTGELFF. Here the CDR3 DNA reads TGTGCCCTAAGGGCGGGGAGTACCGGGGAGCTGTTTTTT. Full variable domain (remainder filled in from reference TRBV7-8 and TRBJ2-2): GAGVSQSPRYKVAKRGQDVALRCDPISGHVSLFWYQQALGQGPEFLTYFQNEAQLDKSGLPSDRFFAERPEGSVSTLKIQRTQQEDSAVYLCALRAGSTGELFFGEGSRLTVL.

The chain employs TRBV6-6 and TRBJ2-1, with D possibly matching TRBD2 (6 bases). The CDR3 has 15 residues. The germline V gene has CDR1 MNHNY and CDR2 SVGAGI (reference sequence). The ends were cut back, 6 bases at V and 3 bases at J, with 15 bases in the middle. The CDR3: CASSTTSRLYNEQFF. DNA of the CDR3: TGTGCCAGCAGCACAACTAGCAGACTCTACAATGAGCAGTTCTTC.

This sequence joins TRBV2 and TRBJ2-1; D perhaps matches TRBD2 (7 bases). The germline V and J ends were trimmed by 5 bases and 8 bases, with 16 bases remaining between them. The CDR3 consists of 14 residues. Germline V CDR1 and CDR2: SNHLY, FYNNEI. DNA of the CDR3: TGTGCCAGCAGTAGGTTCGGGGGGCTGGATGAGCAGTTCTTC. Protein product: CASSRFGGLDEQFF.

The chain combines TRBV5-1 with TRBJ1-1, with D unclear. The CDR3 is made up of 14 amino acids. CDR1 is SGHRS, CDR2 YFSETQ, per germline. V lost 7 bases and J lost 4, with 17 bases in between. The CDR3 reads CASRREGSLTEAFF. CDR3 sequence (DNA): TGCGCCAGCCGGAGAGAGGGTTCGCTCACTGAAGCTTTCTTT.

The chain is built from TRBV2 and TRBJ1-5; D unclear. Trimming pared 2 bases from V and 7 bases from J, leaving 12 bases between. Germline V gives CDR1 SNHLY, CDR2 FYNNEI. This CDR3 contains 14 residues. The DNA of the CDR3 is TGTGCCAGCAGTGAAAGGAGGGTTGACCAGCCCCAGCATTTT. It codes for CASSERRVDQPQHF.

The V gene is TRBV30, the J gene TRBJ1-3; TRBD1 is a possible D gene (5 bases). The CDR3 extends over 13 amino acids. Between the trimmed V and J ends, which lost 4 bases and 2 bases, there was a span of 9 bases. The germline V gene encodes CDR1 GTSNPN and CDR2 SVGIG (reference sequence). The CDR3 region is CAWTPGPGNTIYF. CDR3 in DNA: TGTGCCTGGACACCAGGGCCTGGAAACACCATATATTTT.

This chain connects TRBV19 to TRBJ1-3; D remains unclear. CDR3 length equals 14 residues. CDR1 LNHDA and CDR2 SQIVND come from the germline V gene (reference sequence). Deletions cut 6 bases from V and 0 bases from J, with 9 bases between. The CDR3 DNA is TGTGCCAGTAGGACCCGGACCTCTGGAAACACCATATATTTT. Translation: CASRTRTSGNTIYF.

This clone was detected once. The chain is built from TRBV4-1 and TRBJ1-4; perhaps TRBD1 as D (5 bases). Germline CDR1 reads MGHRA; CDR2 reads YSYEKL. Trimming cost V 2 bases and J 7 bases, with 14 bases left between them. The CDR3 extends over 15 amino acids. The CDR3 bases are TGCGCCAGCAGCCAATGGGGGGGAGAAGGTGAAAAACTGTTTTTT. It translates to CASSQWGGEGEKLFF.

This clone was seen a single time. This sequence joins TRBV5-6 and TRBJ1-1, with D maybe TRBD1 (6 bases). Per germline, CDR1 SGHDT and CDR2 YYEEEE. The CDR3 sequence is 14 residues long. V dropped 3 bases and J dropped 5 bases, with 14 bases sitting between them. The CDR3 is CASSYLGAGTEAFF. The DNA of the CDR3 is TGTGCCAGCAGCTACTTGGGGGCAGGAACTGAAGCTTTCTTT.

This chain uses TRBV11-2 with TRBJ2-7, with TRBD2 identical over 9 bases. V was pared by 6 bases and J by 5 bases, with 11 bases of the junction left unmatched. Germline CDR1 SGHAT, CDR2 FQNNGV. The CDR3 is 15 residues long. The CDR3 reads CASSWIVAGAHEQYF. CDR3 DNA sequence: TGTGCCAGCAGTTGGATTGTAGCGGGAGCTCACGAGCAGTACTTC.

This chain links TRBV9 with TRBJ1-3; D uncertain. Per germline, CDR1 SGDLS and CDR2 YYNGEE. V shed 2 bases and J shed 4 bases, with 10 bases lying between them. The CDR3 runs to 14 residues. CDR3 residues: CASSVQDGGNTIYF. CDR3 bases: TGTGCCAGCAGCGTCCAGGACGGGGGAAACACCATATATTTT.

The rearrangement joins TRBV6-1 to TRBJ1-2; a possible D gene is TRBD1 (6 bases). With 0 bases removed from V and 4 bases from J, the gap between germline ends came to 12 bases. The length of the CDR3 is 15 residues. Germline CDR1 is MNHNS and CDR2 is SASEGT. This CDR3 reads CASSEAPTGPYGYTF. The CDR3 DNA reads TGTGCCAGCAGTGAAGCGCCCACAGGGCCCTATGGCTACACCTTC.

The V call is TRBV7-6, the J call TRBJ1-4; 10 bases are shared with TRBD1. Germline assignment: CDR1 SGHVS and CDR2 FNYEAQ. The V and J ends lost 5 bases and 5 bases, in that order; junction bases with no gene match: 2. This CDR3 spans 14 amino acids. For the CDR3, the DNA is TGTGCCAGCAGCGGGACAGGGGTCAATGAAAAACTGTTTTTT. This gives the protein CASSGTGVNEKLFF. Using reference TRBV7-6 and TRBJ1-4 for the parts outside the CDR3, the full variable domain is GAGVSQSPRYKVTKRGQDVALRCDPISGHVSLYWYRQALGQGPEFLTYFNYEAQQDKSGLPNDRFSAERPEGSISTLTIQRTEQRDSAMYRCASSGTGVNEKLFFGSGTQLSVL.

The CDR3 loop reads CASSSTSGGYEQYF. In DNA form, the CDR3 reads TGTGCCAGCAGTTCGACTAGCGGGGGTTACGAGCAGTACTTC. The chain combines TRBV6-5 with TRBJ2-7; 12 nucleotides agree with TRBD2. The germline V gene has CDR1 MNHEY and CDR2 SVGAGI. The CDR3 covers 14 residues. The trim removed 4 bases at V and 4 bases at J, leaving 2 bases unmatched.

V gene TRBV4-2 combines with J gene TRBJ2-1, with 12 positions matching TRBD2. J gave up 4 bases and V 0 bases, and 1 base lay outside the gene matches. This CDR3 is built from 16 residues. Germline CDR1 reads LGHNA; CDR2 reads YNFKEQ. The CDR3 sequence is CASSQDLAGGYNEQFF. The DNA for the CDR3 is TGTGCCAGCAGCCAAGATCTAGCGGGGGGGTACAATGAGCAGTTCTTC.

This clone has a single count. The chain links TRBV2 to TRBJ2-7; D tentatively reads TRBD1 or TRBD2 (6 bases each). The germline V and J ends were trimmed by 1 base and 3 bases, with 10 bases remaining between them. Germline V gene data show CDR1 as SNHLY and CDR2 as FYNNEI. The CDR3 is 14 amino acids. The chain's CDR3 is CASSEGGAGYEQYF. The CDR3 DNA reads as TGTGCCAGCAGTGAAGGGGGGGCAGGCTACGAGCAGTACTTC.

The chain combines TRBV2 with TRBJ1-4, with 9 nucleotides matching TRBD1. The CDR3 has 14 amino acids. The V gene's germline CDR1 is SNHLY and CDR2 FYNNEI. Trimming removed 8 bases from V and 7 bases from J; junction bases left unmatched: 8. CDR3 amino acids: CASGRQGGGEKLFF. CDR3 in DNA: TGTGCCAGCGGAAGACAGGGGGGAGGTGAAAAACTGTTTTTT.

The V and J genes are TRBV15 and TRBJ1-3; TRBD1 is a possible D gene (5 bases). Germline CDR1 is LNHNV and CDR2 is YYDKDF (reference sequence). CDR3 length: 15 residues. Trimming pared 0 bases from V and 4 bases from J, leaving 10 bases between. CDR3 nucleotide sequence: TGTGCCACCAGCAGAGATTGGGGGTCGGGAAACACCATATATTTT. This encodes CATSRDWGSGNTIYF.

The chain joins TRBV6-5 to TRBJ1-5; D is uncertain. Germline lookup yields CDR1 MNHEY and CDR2 SVGAGI. This CDR3 is 14 amino acids long. Between the trimmed V and J ends, which lost 0 bases and 5 bases, there was a span of 8 bases. The CDR3 coding sequence is TGTGCCAGCAGTTACTCTTTCGGTGATCAGCCCCAGCATTTT. Its protein is CASSYSFGDQPQHF.

Only a few counts were recorded for this clone. The V gene is TRBV7-9, the J gene TRBJ2-7; no reliable D call. Between the trimmed V and J ends, which lost 6 bases and 1 base, there was a span of 16 bases. The CDR3 is 15 amino acids. Germline assignment: CDR1 SEHNR and CDR2 FQNEAQ (reference sequence). For the CDR3, the DNA is TGTGCCAGCAGTACCAGTTCCGGACCGTCCTACGAGCAGTACTTC. Protein product: CASSTSSGPSYEQYF.

The chain links TRBV25-1 to TRBJ2-5; D is ambiguous. This CDR3 has 11 amino acids. Germline V gene data show CDR1 as MGHDK and CDR2 as SYGVNS. Trimming removed 5 bases at V and 4 bases at J, with 5 bases between. The CDR3 DNA reads TGTGCCAGCAGTCGGAGAGAGACCCAGTACTTC. Translating gives CASSRRETQYF.

The chain is built from TRBV9 and TRBJ2-3; TRBD2 aligns across 12 bases. The V and J ends lost 2 bases and 5 bases, in that order; junction bases with no gene match: 3. Per germline, CDR1 SGDLS and CDR2 YYNGEE. The CDR3 contains 15 residues. CDR3: CASSVTSGGVDTQYF. In DNA, the CDR3 is TGTGCCAGCAGCGTGACTAGCGGGGGTGTAGATACGCAGTATTTT.

V and J are TRBV30 and TRBJ2-3; D is uncertain. The CDR3 length is 14 residues. V dropped 2 bases and J dropped 3 bases, with 12 bases sitting between them. Per germline, CDR1 GTSNPN and CDR2 SVGIG (reference sequence). The DNA of the CDR3 is TGTGCCTGGAGTACTAAAGTCAGGACAGATACGCAGTATTTT. It codes for CAWSTKVRTDTQYF.

This chain joins TRBV19 and TRBJ1-3; D ambiguous. Germline assignment: CDR1 LNHDA and CDR2 SQIVND (reference sequence). The CDR3 totals 13 residues. The V end was cut by 7 bases, the J end by 0 bases, with 7 bases between. This CDR3 is CASMINSGNTIYF. The CDR3 DNA follows: TGTGCCAGTATGATAAACTCTGGAAACACCATATATTTT.